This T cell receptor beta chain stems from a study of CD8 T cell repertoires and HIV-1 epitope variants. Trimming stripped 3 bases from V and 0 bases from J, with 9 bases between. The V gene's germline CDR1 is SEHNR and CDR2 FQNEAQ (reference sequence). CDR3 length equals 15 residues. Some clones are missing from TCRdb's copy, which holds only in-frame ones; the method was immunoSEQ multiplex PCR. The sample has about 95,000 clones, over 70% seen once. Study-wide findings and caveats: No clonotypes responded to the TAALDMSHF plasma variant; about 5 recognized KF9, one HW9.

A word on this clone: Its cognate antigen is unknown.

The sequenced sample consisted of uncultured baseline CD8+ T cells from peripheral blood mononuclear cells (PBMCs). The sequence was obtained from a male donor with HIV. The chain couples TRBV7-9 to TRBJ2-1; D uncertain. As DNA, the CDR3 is TGTGCCAGCAGCTTTCCCTTCACCTCCTACAATGAGCAGTTCTTC. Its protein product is CASSFPFTSYNEQFF.